One T cell receptor (beta chain) is described in this entry. As a fraction of the sample, this clonotype is large (0.1 to 1%). The antigen it recognizes is unknown. Per-base qualities were not stored, and no clone one base away is much larger. V loses 3 bases of germline sequence and J loses 9 bases, and the interval between the two ends is 18 bases. From the cysteine up to the phenylalanine, the CDR3 has a length of 15 residues. The sequence is cut down to CDR3 DNA, 45 bases in frame from base 1. According to the germline V gene, CDR1 reads KGHSH and CDR2 reads LQKENI. TCRdb records Illumina MiSeq as the sequencer. The paper's processing steps were these. To quantify repertoire diversity, the Shannon-Wiener index was calculated using VDJtools. TCRbeta clonotypes with a clonotype frequency of at least 3 were defined as expanded. TCRdb reran the public reads through fastp at Q25 and MiXCR, keeping productive beta chains. CDR3 protein sequences are deduplicated, and each keeps its most common genes and DNA. The V and J calls, along with clone size, are taken from TCRdb and not from the paper's own processing. The sample table lists over 500 distinct CDR3 sequences, less than 25% of them with a count of one. The top ten hold around 18% of the sample.

The sample originates from a study of precursors of human CD4 cytotoxic T cells (dated by TCRdb to the late 2010s). Context from the whole study: CD4+ memory subsets from more than twelve donors in total were covered by the bulk TCR-seq analysis. Sequences for both the TCRalpha and TCRbeta chains came out of the TCR-seq analysis of more than 13 donors (table S7).

To test a precursor-effector relationship among CD4 cytotoxic T cells, bulk UMI-based TCR sequencing was performed on four sorted CD4+ memory subsets (TCM, TEM, IL-7Rhigh TEMRA, IL-7R- TEMRA). The cells came from peripheral blood mononuclear cells that had been isolated from human blood. Broad study findings and their caveats: Only about 95% of the 14 donors were included in some of the bulk TCR-seq comparisons, which suggests that not every subset was available for every donor. According to the authors, a human observational design cannot definitively establish the direction of differentiation between precursor and effector cells. Expanded effector clonotypes made up a larger fraction of IL-7Rhigh TEMRA clonotypes than of TEM or TCM clonotypes. IL-7Rhigh and IL-7R- TEMRA subsets showed more restricted TCR repertoires, with lower diversity and more expanded clonotypes, than TCM and TEM subsets.

This TCR was recovered from a human donor in good health. Material: memory CD4+ T cells from blood (PBMCs). The V gene is TRBV18 and the J gene is TRBJ1-3; a tentative D match to TRBD1 spans 5 bases. The CDR3 in this case is CASSPSGTQGSTIYF. The sequence in DNA is TGTGCCAGCTCACCGTCCGGGACCCAAGGGTCCACCATATATTTT.